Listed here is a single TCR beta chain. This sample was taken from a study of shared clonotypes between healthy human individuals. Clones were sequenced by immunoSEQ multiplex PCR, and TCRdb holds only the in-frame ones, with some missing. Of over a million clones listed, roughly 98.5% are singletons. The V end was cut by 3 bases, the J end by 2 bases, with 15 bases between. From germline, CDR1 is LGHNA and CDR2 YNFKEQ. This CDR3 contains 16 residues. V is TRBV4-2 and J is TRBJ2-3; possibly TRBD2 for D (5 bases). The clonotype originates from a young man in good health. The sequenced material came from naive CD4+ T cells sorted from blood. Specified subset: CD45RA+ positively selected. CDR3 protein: CASSQKGSGNTDTQYF. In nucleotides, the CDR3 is TGTGCCAGCAGCCAGAAGGGCAGCGGAAACACAGATACGCAGTATTTT.